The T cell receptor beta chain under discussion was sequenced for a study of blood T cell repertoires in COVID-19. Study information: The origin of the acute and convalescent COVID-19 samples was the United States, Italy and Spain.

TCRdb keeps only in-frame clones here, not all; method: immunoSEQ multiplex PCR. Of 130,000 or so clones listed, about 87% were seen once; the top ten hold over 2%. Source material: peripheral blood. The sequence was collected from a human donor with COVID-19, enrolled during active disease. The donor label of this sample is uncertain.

The DNA for the CDR3 is TGTGCCAGCGGCCCGGGGAGTAACACCGGGGAGCTGTTTTTT. It specifies CASGPGSNTGELFF. This chain links TRBV21-1 with TRBJ2-2; no DNA check was done on the table's D call, TRBD2. TRBV21-1 is labeled a pseudogene. The CDR3 length is 14 residues.